The sequence of this T cell receptor (beta chain) was determined in a study of T cell repertoires in cytomegalovirus infection. Across the study: Public TCR beta signature analysis indicated the presence of both CMV infection and matching HLA type.

Concerning this clonotype: Its antigen remains unidentified.

General study findings and limits: It was HLA-C-restricted CMV-specific TCR beta clonotypes that dominated the response ex vivo. Pooled public TCR beta family frequency picked out CMV carriers with the relevant HLA.

V was clipped by 0 bases and J by 6 bases; unmatched bases: 6. The CDR3 extends over 15 amino acids. Germline-derived CDR1 and CDR2 are DFQATT and SNEGSKA (reference sequence). TCRdb reprocessed the reads via MiXCR and lists one record per CDR3 protein. Among approximately 750,000 distinct CDR3 sequences listed, about 40% were seen once. V usage is TRBV20-1 and J usage is TRBJ2-1; TRBD2 matches at 9 bases. The sequencing input was PBMCs. The source of this sequence is a human donor in good health (CMV status not recorded). Some clones in this sample may be carry-over from other donors' samples. The CDR3 sequence is CSARDGTSLTNEQFF. CDR3 DNA sequence: TGCAGTGCTAGAGATGGGACTAGCCTAACCAATGAGCAGTTCTTC.